A single sample is the source of the 30 T cell receptor beta chains below, sequenced in a study of human T cells and chemical hapten exposure. A single record per CDR3 protein comes from TCRdb applying MiXCR to the RACE reads. The table has 70,000 to 80,000 distinct CDR3 sequences, around 30% seen once. Time point denoted: patch test 1, 2 weeks after DPC sensitization. Specified treatment: therapeutic diphenylcyclopropenone sensitization with weekly scalp DPC. The specimen comprised whole blood, sampled in connection with sensitization to the hapten diphenylcyclopropenone (DPC). The receptors originated from a man in his forties with alopecia areata. Some clones in this sample may be carry-over from other donors' samples.

This clonotype was seen more than once but under ten times. V and J are TRBV7-9 and TRBJ2-1; D may correspond to TRBD1 or TRBD2 (5 bases each). The V and J ends lost 5 bases and 8 bases respectively, with 16 bases between them. The CDR3 totals 14 residues. CDR1 and CDR2 (germline): SEHNR, FQNEAQ (reference sequence). The CDR3 region has the DNA TGTGCCAGCAGCCGCGATGGGACGAGGGATGAGCAGTTCTTC. Translating gives CASSRDGTRDEQFF.

This clonotype has just a few counts. This chain links TRBV3-1 with TRBJ2-3; 9 bases agree with TRBD2. The CDR3 spans 16 residues. Germline CDR1 LGHDT, CDR2 YNNKEL (reference sequence). The trim removed 1 base at V and 7 bases at J, leaving 9 bases unmatched. The CDR3 protein is CASSQVGGRALYTQYF. In DNA, the CDR3 is TGTGCCAGCAGCCAAGTAGGCGGGAGGGCCTTATATACGCAGTATTTT.

This clonotype turned up a few times. The chain joins TRBV28 to TRBJ2-7; D is undetermined. This CDR3 has 13 amino acids. The germline V and J ends were trimmed by 3 bases and 7 bases, with 13 bases remaining between them. From germline, CDR1 is MDHEN and CDR2 SYDVKM. For the CDR3, the DNA is TGTGCCAGCAGTTTGCCCAACAGAAAGGAGCAGTACTTC. It yields the protein CASSLPNRKEQYF. The full variable domain, its missing parts supplied by reference TRBV28 and TRBJ2-7, is DVKVTQSSRYLVKRTGEKVFLECVQDMDHENMFWYRQDPGLGLRLIYFSYDVKMKEKGDIPEGYSVSREKKERFSLILESASTNQTSMYLCASSLPNRKEQYFGPGTRLTVT.

V is TRBV6-6 and J is TRBJ2-3; maybe TRBD2 (5 bases). CDR1 MNHNY and CDR2 SVGAGI come from the germline V gene (reference sequence). The CDR3 is 14 residues long. The V gene lost 6 bases and the J gene lost 0 bases, with 10 bases spanning the gap. The CDR3 loop is CASRRGPSTDTQYF. The CDR3 DNA reads as TGTGCCAGCAGACGGGGTCCTAGCACAGATACGCAGTATTTT.

This chain joins TRBV3-1 and TRBJ2-2, with D tentatively TRBD1 (6 bases). Looked up from germline, CDR1 is LGHDT and CDR2 is YNNKEL (reference sequence). The CDR3 has 15 residues. Trimming took 4 bases from V and 4 from J, leaving 13 bases between them. Written as DNA, the CDR3 is TGTGCCAGCAGCCCCCAGGGGAGCGGCACCGGGGAGCTGTTTTTT. Protein: CASSPQGSGTGELFF.

The sample holds a few counts of this clonotype. The V gene is TRBV12-3 or TRBV12-4, the J gene TRBJ2-5; TRBD2 is a possible D gene (5 bases). Trimming shortened V by 6 bases and J by 3 bases, and 20 bases separated the two germline ends. This CDR3 spans 16 amino acids. In DNA form, the CDR3 reads TGTGCCAGCAGAGTTTCCAGGCGGGCAGGAAAAGAGACCCAGTACTTC. This sequence encodes CASRVSRRAGKETQYF.

There are a few counts of this clonotype. V is TRBV12-3 or TRBV12-4 and J is TRBJ2-5; the D gene is possibly TRBD1 (6 bases). The V and J ends lost 3 bases and 3 bases respectively, with 14 bases between them. CDR3 length equals 15 residues. This CDR3 is CASSFRTGLEETQYF. The CDR3 DNA follows: TGTGCCAGCAGTTTTAGAACAGGGTTGGAAGAGACCCAGTACTTC.

This clonotype was counted only a few times. J is TRBJ2-1 and V is TRBV19; tentatively, D is TRBD2 (6 bases). The CDR3 length is 14 residues. Germline V gene sequence: CDR1 LNHDA, CDR2 SQIVND (reference sequence). Deletions cut 1 base from V and 8 bases from J, with 12 bases between. This CDR3 is CASSIGRLEDEQFF. In nucleotides, the CDR3 is TGTGCCAGTAGTATAGGTAGACTAGAGGATGAGCAGTTCTTC.

This clonotype came up a few times. This sequence joins TRBV10-2 and TRBJ1-1, with a tentative D call TRBD1 (6 bases). The CDR3 is 14 residues long. CDR1 and CDR2 (germline): WSHSY, SAAADI. V was pared by 6 bases and J by 6 bases, with 17 bases between. The CDR3: CASSSLTGRAEAFF. For the CDR3, the DNA is TGCGCCAGCAGCTCCCTAACAGGGAGGGCTGAAGCTTTCTTT.

This clonotype has just a few counts. CDR3 loop: CASSPYRGEGEQYF. The CDR3 bases are TGTGCCAGCAGCCCCTACAGGGGCGAGGGCGAGCAGTACTTC. The V gene is TRBV7-6, the J gene TRBJ2-7; 7 nucleotides line up with TRBD1. CDR3 size: 14 residues. Germline V gene data show CDR1 as SGHVS and CDR2 as FNYEAQ. J lost 6 bases, V lost 5 bases, and 10 bases had no gene match.

The chain links TRBV24-1 to TRBJ2-1, with TRBD2 matching over 7 bases. The CDR3 loop spans 15 amino acids. After removal of 3 bases from V and 5 bases from J, the junction contained 6 bases not matched to a gene. From germline, CDR1 is KGHDR and CDR2 SFDVKD. The CDR3, as DNA: TGTGCCACCAGTGATCCCGGGAGGCAGGACAATGAGCAGTTCTTC. It yields the protein CATSDPGRQDNEQFF.

V is TRBV11-2 and J is TRBJ2-1, with 11 positions matching TRBD2. Losses at the gene ends were 5 bases for V and 14 bases for J; bases not matched to a gene: 8. The CDR3 is made up of 13 amino acids. Germline CDR1 is SGHAT and CDR2 is FQNNGV. CDR3 protein: CASSTTLAGGEFF. In DNA, the CDR3 is TGTGCCAGCAGCACCACCCTAGCGGGAGGCGAGTTCTTC. The entire variable domain, with the rest obtained from reference TRBV11-2 and TRBJ2-1, is as follows: EAGVAQSPRYKIIEKRQSVAFWCNPISGHATLYWYQQILGQGPKLLIQFQNNGVVDDSQLPKDRFSAERLKGVDSTLKIQPAKLEDSAVYLCASSTTLAGGEFFGPGTRLTVL.

The V gene is TRBV12-3 or TRBV12-4, the J gene TRBJ2-7; D remains ambiguous. Trimming left V 3 bases short and J 2 bases short, with 11 bases between. The length of the CDR3 is 14 residues. The DNA of the CDR3 is TGTGCCAGCAGTTTTCTATCCCCCACCTACGAGCAGTACTTC. Its protein product is CASSFLSPTYEQYF.

This clonotype was picked up a small number of times. DNA of the CDR3: TGCAGTGCTAGGGAACCGGGACTAGACCCAGATACGCAGTATTTT. This gives the protein CSAREPGLDPDTQYF. The chain couples TRBV20-1 to TRBJ2-3; TRBD2 agrees at 8 bases. With 3 bases clipped from V and 4 bases from J, the junction kept 9 bases outside the gene matches. Germline V gene data show CDR1 as DFQATT and CDR2 as SNEGSKA (reference sequence). The CDR3 length is 15 residues.

The J gene is TRBJ2-3, the V gene TRBV5-1; D is perhaps TRBD2 (5 bases). V shed 3 bases and J shed 2 bases, with 10 bases lying between them. Per germline, CDR1 SGHRS and CDR2 YFSETQ. The CDR3 has 14 amino acids. The CDR3 is CASSYRDPTDTQYF. The CDR3 coding sequence is TGCGCCAGCAGCTACCGGGATCCCACAGATACGCAGTATTTT.

This clonotype appeared a few times. The rearrangement joins TRBV20-1 to TRBJ2-7; D is ambiguous. Trimming pared 6 bases from V and 2 bases from J, leaving 17 bases between. The germline gives CDR1 DFQATT, CDR2 SNEGSKA (reference sequence). This CDR3 region has 14 residues. The CDR3 DNA reads as TGCAGTGCACTGCCACGAGAACCAACCTACGAGCAGTACTTC. It encodes CSALPREPTYEQYF.

This clonotype was detected a few times. The CDR3 reads CASSLFTLPGNEQFF. In nucleotides, the CDR3 is TGCGCCAGCAGCCTTTTTACATTGCCGGGCAATGAGCAGTTCTTC. The chain has TRBV5-1 and TRBJ2-1; D not resolved. This CDR3 has 15 residues. Germline CDR1 is SGHRS and CDR2 is YFSETQ. Trimming shortened V by 4 bases and J by 6 bases, and 17 bases separated the two germline ends.

The table lists this clonotype with a count of one. The chain employs TRBV12-3 or TRBV12-4 and TRBJ1-4; D remains unclear. The length of the CDR3 is 12 residues. V dropped 6 bases and J dropped 7 bases, with 9 bases sitting between them. This CDR3 is CASSSEGEKLFF. CDR3 bases: TGTGCCAGCAGCTCTGAGGGTGAAAAACTGTTTTTT.

The rearrangement uses TRBV20-1 and TRBJ2-7, with a weak D call TRBD1 (6 bases). Germline CDR1 DFQATT, CDR2 SNEGSKA (reference sequence). Trimming removed 6 bases from V and 5 bases from J, with 20 bases in between. The CDR3 runs to 14 residues. CDR3 DNA: TGCAGTGCCGCAAATCCACTAACAGGGAACGAGCAGTACTTC. This encodes CSAANPLTGNEQYF.

CDR3 nucleotide sequence: TGCAGTGCTAGACTATCAGGCGAGAAAGGCTATGGCTACACCTTC. Translating gives CSARLSGEKGYGYTF. This sequence joins TRBV20-1 and TRBJ1-2; D is uncertain. V was clipped by 2 bases and J by 4 bases, with 17 bases between them. CDR1 is DFQATT, CDR2 SNEGSKA, per germline (reference sequence). The CDR3 spans 15 residues.

V and J are TRBV7-2 and TRBJ2-5, with TRBD2 matching 10 bases. V dropped 2 bases and J dropped 1; count of bases not matched to a gene: 4. Germline lookup yields CDR1 SGHTA and CDR2 FQGNSA. The CDR3 runs 16 residues. The DNA for the CDR3 is TGTGCCAGCAGCTTAAGCCTAGCGGGAGCCCAAGAGACCCAGTACTTC. This codes for CASSLSLAGAQETQYF.

The chain combines TRBV2 with TRBJ2-5; 8 positions agree with TRBD1. Germline V gene lookup returns CDR1 SNHLY and CDR2 FYNNEI. V was pared by 3 bases and J by 6 bases, with 9 bases of the junction left unmatched. The CDR3 totals 15 residues. This CDR3 reads CASSDRTGQGKTQYF. CDR3 nucleotide sequence: TGTGCCAGCAGTGATCGGACAGGGCAGGGAAAGACCCAGTACTTC.

There are a few counts of this clonotype. The gene calls are TRBV27 and TRBJ2-7; 8 nucleotides line up with TRBD1. CDR3 length equals 14 residues. Per the germline V gene, CDR1 is MNHEY and CDR2 is SMNVEV (reference sequence). V shed 5 bases, J shed 4 bases, and the junction held 7 bases outside the gene matches. CDR3 DNA: TGTGCCAGCAGTCTTTCAGGGGGCTTGTACGAGCAGTACTTC. Translation: CASSLSGGLYEQYF.

The chain carries TRBV28 and TRBJ2-2, with D unresolved. The germline V and J ends were trimmed by 4 bases and 5 bases, with 11 bases remaining between them. Germline CDR1 reads MDHEN; CDR2 reads SYDVKM. CDR3 length equals 14 residues. The CDR3 DNA reads TGTGCCAGCAGTTCCGCGGTATTAACCGGGGAGCTGTTTTTT. This translates into CASSSAVLTGELFF.

The chain joins TRBV10-1 to TRBJ2-5; TRBD1 is a possible D gene (5 bases). This CDR3 region has 15 residues. CDR1 and CDR2 (germline): WNHNN, SYGVQD (reference sequence). Trimming cost V 6 bases and J 2 bases, with 16 bases left between them. CDR3 nucleotide sequence: TGCGCCAGCAGACCTAGACAGAAGTTACAAGAGACCCAGTACTTC. Translation: CASRPRQKLQETQYF.

The chain employs TRBV2 and TRBJ1-6; D remains ambiguous. The CDR3 covers 13 residues. Looked up from germline, CDR1 is SNHLY and CDR2 is FYNNEI. Trimming left V 6 bases short and J 6 bases short, with 9 bases between. The CDR3 nucleotides read TGTGCCAGCAGGGCCGAGATTAATTCACCCCTCCACTTT. It specifies CASRAEINSPLHF.

The gene calls are TRBV29-1 and TRBJ2-1; 8 bases line up with TRBD2. Germline V lookup: CDR1 SQVTM, CDR2 ANQGSEA. The CDR3 is 13 residues long. Trimming removed 5 bases from V and 7 bases from J; junction bases left unmatched: 7. CDR3 sequence reads: CSVQPVAGNEQFF. In DNA form, the CDR3 reads TGCAGCGTTCAGCCAGTAGCGGGGAATGAGCAGTTCTTC.

The rearrangement links TRBV7-9 to TRBJ2-3; D not certain. Trimming removed 1 base at V and 2 bases at J, with 4 bases between. This CDR3 is 13 amino acids long. CDR1 is SEHNR, CDR2 FQNEAQ, per germline (reference sequence). The CDR3 region is CASSLDFTDTQYF. The CDR3 DNA follows: TGTGCCAGCAGCTTAGATTTCACAGATACGCAGTATTTT.

V usage is TRBV6-1 and J usage is TRBJ2-5, with 10 nucleotides matching TRBD2. Germline loops: CDR1 MNHNS, CDR2 SASEGT. The CDR3 consists of 19 residues. Unmatched junction bases numbered 21, after V lost 6 bases and J lost 5 bases. CDR3 loop: CASSRRRSGRSSPPETQYF. CDR3 bases: TGTGCCAGCAGCCGCCGGCGTAGCGGGAGGTCAAGCCCGCCCGAGACCCAGTACTTC.

J is TRBJ1-1 and V is TRBV18; TRBD1 is a possible D gene (5 bases). This CDR3 has 14 residues. V lost 3 bases and J 0 bases, leaving 8 bases between the germline ends. The germline gives CDR1 KGHSH, CDR2 LQKENI. The DNA for the CDR3 is TGTGCCAGCTCACCGAGAGGGGTGAACACTGAAGCTTTCTTT. The encoded protein is CASSPRGVNTEAFF.